These 27 T cell receptor beta chains were sequenced from one sample in a study of control samples from healthy donors and cancer patients. Sequenced by immunoSEQ multiplex PCR; TCRdb stores in-frame clones only, minus some. This sample yields tens of thousands of clones, of which 70% to 85% are seen a single time; approximately 22% belongs to the top ten. The sample consisted of PBMCs. The receptors were sampled from a man between 60 and 75 years old with head and neck cancer.

This clone is labeled medium-sized. V usage is TRBV6-6 and J usage is TRBJ2-2; 8 positions match TRBD2. Germline CDR1 is MNHNY and CDR2 is SVGAGI (reference sequence). The CDR3 spans 12 residues. Germline trimming cut 7 bases from V and 7 bases from J; bases unmatched to any gene: 2. The DNA of the CDR3 is TGTGCCAGCATCGGGGGGGTCGGGGAGCTGTTTTTT. This codes for CASIGGVGELFF.

This rearrangement joins TRBV29-1 to TRBJ2-7; 9 bases are shared with TRBD1. Germline trimming cut 6 bases from V and 5 bases from J; bases unmatched to any gene: 8. The CDR3 has 13 residues. The V gene's germline CDR1 is SQVTM and CDR2 ANQGSEA. This chain's CDR3 is CSVSKGQGNEQYF. The CDR3 DNA follows: TGCAGCGTCTCAAAGGGACAGGGAAACGAGCAGTACTTC.

The chain is built from TRBV11-2 and TRBJ2-1; TRBD2 matches 7 bases. With V trimmed by 3 bases and J by 10 bases, 15 bases remained unmatched. CDR1 and CDR2 (germline): SGHAT, FQNNGV. The CDR3 runs to 16 residues. In DNA, the CDR3 is TGTGCCAGCAGCTTGTCATTAGCGGGTTTGTCGGGCGAGCAGTTCTTC. Encoded protein: CASSLSLAGLSGEQFF.

The chain couples TRBV12-5 to TRBJ1-1; no firm D call. V was trimmed by 2 bases and J by 8 bases, leaving 3 bases between them. In germline, CDR1 is LGHNT, CDR2 FRNRAP. This CDR3 spans 10 amino acids. In DNA, the CDR3 is TGTGCTAGTGGTTTGCCCGAAGCTTTCTTT. It specifies CASGLPEAFF.

This sequence joins TRBV6-4 and TRBJ1-2, with a possible D match to TRBD1 (5 bases). Germline CDR1 and CDR2: MRHNA and SNTAGT. CDR3 length equals 15 residues. V lost 0 bases and J 4 bases, leaving 12 bases between the germline ends. CDR3 sequence reads: CASSDSVGPGYGYTF. DNA of the CDR3: TGTGCCAGCAGTGACTCGGTGGGGCCCGGCTATGGCTACACCTTC.

This rearrangement joins TRBV28 to TRBJ1-6; perhaps TRBD1 as D (5 bases). The V and J ends lost 11 bases and 0 bases respectively, with 8 bases between them. Germline V gives CDR1 MDHEN, CDR2 SYDVKM. This CDR3 has 13 amino acids. The CDR3 coding sequence is TGTGCCGGGGGGGGCTCCTATAATTCACCCCTCCACTTT. The encoded protein is CAGGGSYNSPLHF.

The chain has TRBV28 and TRBJ1-2; no definite D call. The CDR3 sequence is 13 residues long. V was pared by 8 bases and J by 2 bases, with 12 bases between. The germline CDR1 and CDR2 sequences are MDHEN and SYDVKM. The CDR3 DNA is TGTGCCAGCCTTAGGCGGGGAAACTATGGCTACACCTTC. Translating it yields CASLRRGNYGYTF.

In this sample, this clone is medium-sized. V usage is TRBV6-2 or TRBV6-3 and J usage is TRBJ1-6, with unresolved D. Deletions cut 2 bases from V and 5 bases from J, with 4 bases between. This CDR3 has 13 residues. Germline V CDR1 and CDR2: MNHEY, SVGEGT. The CDR3 sequence is CASSYGDNSPLHF. The CDR3 DNA is TGTGCCAGCAGTTACGGGGATAATTCACCCCTCCACTTT.

This clone has only a few counts. The genes are TRBV5-4 and TRBJ2-1; D is undetermined. Per germline, CDR1 SGHNT and CDR2 YYREEE (reference sequence). This CDR3 is 17 amino acids long. V gave up 0 bases and J gave up 3 bases, with 16 bases separating them. CDR3 bases: TGTGCCAGCAGCTTGGGAGGCTCTGGGTCAATCTACAATGAGCAGTTCTTC. Its translation is CASSLGGSGSIYNEQFF.

This chain links TRBV3-1 (or the pseudogene TRBV3-2) with TRBJ2-1, with 7 bases identical to TRBD2. Germline V CDR1 and CDR2: LGHDT, YNNKEL (reference sequence). This CDR3 has 16 residues. V trimming: 1 base; J trimming: 2 bases; junction bases outside the gene matches: 5. The CDR3 sequence is CASSQAASGAYNEQFF. CDR3 coding DNA: TGTGCCAGCAGCCAAGCGGCTAGCGGAGCCTACAATGAGCAGTTCTTC.

J is TRBJ2-7 and V is TRBV27; TRBD1 aligns across 8 bases. Unmatched junction bases numbered 9, after V lost 4 bases and J lost 1 base. This CDR3 is built from 16 residues. The germline V gene encodes CDR1 MNHEY and CDR2 SMNVEV (reference sequence). CDR3 DNA: TGTGCCAGCAGTTCCACGACAGGGGTCACTTCCTACGAGCAGTACTTC. Its protein is CASSSTTGVTSYEQYF.

V usage is TRBV7-2 and J usage is TRBJ1-5, with D unclear. V shed 4 bases and J shed 3 bases, with 13 bases lying between them. There are 15 residues in the CDR3. CDR1 is SGHTA, CDR2 FQGNSA, per germline. The DNA of the CDR3 is TGTGCCAGCAGCTGGAAAGGGCAGGACAATCAGCCCCAGCATTTT. Translated: CASSWKGQDNQPQHF.

The rearrangement uses TRBV19 and TRBJ1-1; possible D gene TRBD1, 5 bases. Trimming removed 7 bases at V and 3 bases at J, with 18 bases between. Germline loops: CDR1 LNHDA, CDR2 SQIVND (reference sequence). The CDR3 loop spans 15 amino acids. The CDR3 spells CASTQWGGLDTEAFF. The CDR3 nucleotides read TGTGCCAGTACCCAATGGGGGGGGTTGGACACTGAAGCTTTCTTT.

The rearrangement uses TRBV4-1 and TRBJ1-5; the D is unclear. This CDR3 contains 15 residues. The V end was cut by 0 bases, the J end by 6 bases, with 12 bases between. The germline gives CDR1 MGHRA, CDR2 YSYEKL. The CDR3 DNA sequence: TGCGCCAGCAGCCAAGATTATTCGGCGGCTCAGCCCCAGCATTTT. This gives the protein CASSQDYSAAQPQHF.

This chain links TRBV5-1 with TRBJ2-3, with TRBD1 matching 8 bases. From germline, CDR1 is SGHRS and CDR2 YFSETQ. The CDR3 runs to 16 residues. J was trimmed by 2 bases and V by 4 bases; bases with no gene match: 9. CDR3 residues: CASSKRQGTTTDTQYF. In DNA, the CDR3 is TGCGCCAGCAGCAAAAGACAGGGGACCACCACAGATACGCAGTATTTT.

V usage is TRBV6-5 and J usage is TRBJ2-5; D gene uncertain. Germline loops: CDR1 MNHEY, CDR2 SVGAGI. The CDR3 sequence is 13 residues long. V shed 7 bases and J shed 2 bases, with 11 bases lying between them. CDR3 sequence: CASTTQLQETQYF. The CDR3 DNA reads TGTGCCAGCACAACGCAGCTACAAGAGACCCAGTACTTC.

The V call is TRBV6-2 or TRBV6-3, the J call TRBJ2-5; 10 positions agree with TRBD2. CDR1 and CDR2 (germline): MNHEY, SVGEGT. There are 15 residues in the CDR3. Losses at the gene ends were 5 bases for V and 2 bases for J; bases not matched to a gene: 5. CDR3 nucleotide sequence: TGTGCCAGCAGTCGGGGACTAGCGCCGCAAGAGACCCAGTACTTC. As protein: CASSRGLAPQETQYF.

The chain is built from TRBV4-3 and TRBJ2-4; D ambiguous. This CDR3 contains 15 residues. Germline V gene data show CDR1 as LGHNA and CDR2 as YSLEER. Trimming cost V 0 bases and J 6 bases, with 12 bases left between them. This chain's CDR3 is CASSQDSAVGNIQYF. The CDR3 bases are TGCGCCAGCAGCCAAGATTCCGCAGTAGGAAACATTCAGTACTTC.

The CDR3 nucleotides are TGTGCCAGCAGCCCCCGGGACCGGAGCTCCTACAATGAGCAGTTCTTC. This sequence encodes CASSPRDRSSYNEQFF. V and J are TRBV7-8 and TRBJ2-1; possibly TRBD1 or TRBD2 for D (5 bases each). The CDR3 covers 16 residues. Trimming took off 5 bases at V and 0 bases at J, with 14 bases between the two ends. Germline values: CDR1 SGHVS, CDR2 FQNEAQ.

V usage is TRBV7-8 and J usage is TRBJ1-3; 9 bases align to TRBD1. The V segment lost 3 bases and the J segment 4 bases; nucleotides outside the gene matches: 13. This CDR3 contains 18 residues. Germline values: CDR1 SGHVS, CDR2 FQNEAQ. The CDR3 nucleotides are TGTGCCAGCAGCTTTCAGACAGGGGGTAGCGTCGGGGGAAACACCATATATTTT. It specifies CASSFQTGGSVGGNTIYF.

The CDR3 DNA reads as TGTGCCAGCAGCGTAACGGGAGGGAGGGCCCTCGGTGAGCAGTTCTTC. Amino acids: CASSVTGGRALGEQFF. The V call is TRBV9, the J call TRBJ2-1, with 8 positions matching TRBD2. This CDR3 region has 16 residues. The V gene's germline CDR1 is SGDLS and CDR2 YYNGEE. The V segment lost 1 base and the J segment 9 bases; nucleotides outside the gene matches: 12.

In this sample, this clone turned up a few times. The chain recombines TRBV5-4 with TRBJ2-1; D call uncertain. CDR3 length: 15 residues. Germline V gene data show CDR1 as SGHNT and CDR2 as YYREEE (reference sequence). V was shortened by 0 bases and J by 1 base, with 8 bases between the two germline ends. CDR3 residues: CASSLDVRSYNEQFF. The CDR3 DNA sequence: TGTGCCAGCAGCTTGGATGTCAGATCCTACAATGAGCAGTTCTTC.

The CDR3 is CASSWSSTDTQYF. The CDR3 DNA reads TGTGCCAGCAGCTGGTCTAGCACAGATACGCAGTATTTT. The V and J genes are TRBV11-3 and TRBJ2-3; the D is unclear. Germline V gene sequence: CDR1 SGHNT, CDR2 YENEEA. V lost 4 bases and J lost 0, with 5 bases in between. The CDR3 covers 13 residues.

J is TRBJ2-2 and V is TRBV11-2, with TRBD2 matching 10 bases. In germline, CDR1 is SGHAT, CDR2 FQNNGV. V trimming: 7 bases; J trimming: 1 base; junction bases outside the gene matches: 12. The CDR3 is made up of 18 amino acids. The CDR3 DNA follows: TGTGCCAGCAACCCCCAAAACGTAGCGGGAGGGAACACCGGGGAGCTGTTTTTT. As protein: CASNPQNVAGGNTGELFF.

The V and J genes are TRBV27 and TRBJ1-2; 9 nucleotides line up with TRBD1. The CDR3 sequence is 18 residues long. Germline V gene data show CDR1 as MNHEY and CDR2 as SMNVEV (reference sequence). The V segment lost 2 bases and the J segment 3 bases; nucleotides outside the gene matches: 13. The CDR3 sequence: CASSLVGQGKPLDYGYTF. The CDR3 nucleotides read TGTGCCAGCAGTTTAGTGGGACAGGGAAAGCCTCTAGACTATGGCTACACCTTC.

In this sample, this clone turned up a few times. Here the CDR3 DNA reads TGTGCCAGCTCACCACTCCCGCCAAGGGGCACAGATACGCAGTATTTT. This sequence encodes CASSPLPPRGTDTQYF. This chain connects TRBV18 to TRBJ2-3, with D unresolved. The CDR3 contains 16 residues. V lost 1 base and J lost 1, with 12 bases in between. Germline assignment: CDR1 KGHSH and CDR2 LQKENI.

The rearrangement links TRBV28 to TRBJ1-5, with D possibly matching TRBD1 (5 bases). CDR1 MDHEN and CDR2 SYDVKM come from the germline V gene. V dropped 4 bases and J dropped 2 bases, with 15 bases sitting between them. This CDR3 has 16 amino acids. CDR3 coding DNA: TGTGCCAGCAGTTCCCTCCTCCAGGGCGGCAATCAGCCCCAGCATTTT. Its translation is CASSSLLQGGNQPQHF.